A single sample gave rise to the 26 T cell receptor beta chains below, sequenced in a study of T cell responses to AZD1222 COVID-19 vaccine. Sequenced by immunoSEQ multiplex PCR; TCRdb stores in-frame clones only, minus some. The table records more than 70,000 clones, 90% of them present only once. Source: peripheral blood, taken 28 days after the second AZD1222 dose. The origin of the receptors is an adult who received the AZD1222 COVID-19 vaccine.

This clone was detected only once. The chain has TRBV29-1 and TRBJ2-5; unclear D gene. Deletions cut 7 bases from V and 5 bases from J, with 8 bases between. This CDR3 has 10 amino acids. Germline assignment: CDR1 SQVTM and CDR2 ANQGSEA. The CDR3 spells CSAREETQYF. DNA for the CDR3: TGCAGCGCCAGAGAGGAGACCCAGTACTTC. The full variable domain, in which reference TRBV29-1 and TRBJ2-5 provide the parts outside the CDR3, is SAVISQKPSRDICQRGTSLTIQCQVDSQVTMMFWYRQQPGQSLTLIATANQGSEATYESGFVIDKFPISRPNLTFSTLTVSNMSPEDSSIYLCSAREETQYFGPGTRLLVL.

J is TRBJ2-7 and V is TRBV2; the D is unclear. Germline lookup yields CDR1 SNHLY and CDR2 FYNNEI. Trimming shortened V by 3 bases and J by 0 bases, and 9 bases separated the two germline ends. The length of the CDR3 is 14 residues. CDR3 residues: CASSDGDNSYEQYF. In DNA, the CDR3 is TGTGCCAGCAGTGATGGGGATAACTCCTACGAGCAGTACTTC.

This clone was observed once. The chain recombines TRBV30 with TRBJ2-2; a possible D gene is TRBD1 (6 bases). Germline lookup yields CDR1 GTSNPN and CDR2 SVGIG (reference sequence). The CDR3 runs 14 residues. The V end lost 2 bases, the J end lost 2 bases, and 9 bases lay between the germline ends. CDR3 nucleotides: TGTGCCTGGAGTTGGGACATTAACACCGGGGAGCTGTTTTTT. Translated: CAWSWDINTGELFF.

The V gene is TRBV18, the J gene TRBJ1-4, with unresolved D. The CDR3 is made up of 14 amino acids. Germline CDR1 reads KGHSH; CDR2 reads LQKENI. Trimming removed 3 bases from V and 3 bases from J, with 8 bases in between. For the CDR3, the DNA is TGTGCCAGCTCACCGGACGGGTCTAATGAAAAACTGTTTTTT. It codes for CASSPDGSNEKLFF.

This clone was detected once. The chain links TRBV5-1 to TRBJ2-1; the match to TRBD2 covers 10 bases. Germline trimming cut 2 bases from V and 6 bases from J; bases unmatched to any gene: 5. The CDR3 length is 15 residues. Germline CDR1 reads SGHRS; CDR2 reads YFSETQ. CDR3: CASSFSGGSVNEQFF. CDR3 nucleotides: TGCGCCAGCAGCTTTAGCGGGGGGTCCGTCAATGAGCAGTTCTTC.

V usage is TRBV10-3 and J usage is TRBJ1-5; D may be TRBD1 (5 bases). The germline V gene has CDR1 ENHRY and CDR2 SYGVKD. The CDR3 length is 16 residues. With 2 bases removed from V and 3 bases from J, the gap between germline ends came to 14 bases. The CDR3 nucleotides are TGTGCCATCAGTGAGGGATCAGGGTTAGTCAATCAGCCCCAGCATTTT. It encodes CAISEGSGLVNQPQHF.

The rearrangement links TRBV5-1 to TRBJ2-7; the match to TRBD2 covers 9 bases. Germline lookup yields CDR1 SGHRS and CDR2 YFSETQ. Unmatched junction bases numbered 6, after V lost 0 bases and J lost 2 bases. This CDR3 is built from 16 residues. CDR3 DNA sequence: TGCGCCAGCAGCTTGGTTCTAGCGGGGCCAGCCTACGAGCAGTACTTC. Its translation: CASSLVLAGPAYEQYF.

This chain uses TRBV27 with TRBJ1-5; D call uncertain. Germline CDR1 MNHEY, CDR2 SMNVEV (reference sequence). Trimming shortened V by 2 bases and J by 4 bases, and 9 bases separated the two germline ends. This CDR3 has 14 amino acids. This CDR3 reads CASSLAPLNQPQHF. The CDR3 DNA reads as TGTGCCAGCAGTTTAGCCCCCCTAAATCAGCCCCAGCATTTT.

The chain combines TRBV27 with TRBJ2-2; 9 bases are a match to TRBD2. The junction had 5 bases not matched to a gene; V was cut back by 3 bases and J by 9 bases. CDR1 is MNHEY and CDR2 is SMNVEV in the germline V gene (reference sequence). The CDR3 is made up of 14 amino acids. The CDR3 coding sequence is TGTGCCAGCAGTTTTAGCGGGGGTTACCGGGAGCTGTTTTTT. This codes for CASSFSGGYRELFF.

The rearrangement links TRBV29-1 to TRBJ1-5; D perhaps matches TRBD1 (6 bases). CDR3 length: 13 residues. Germline V lookup: CDR1 SQVTM, CDR2 ANQGSEA. V was trimmed by 1 base and J by 6 bases, leaving 10 bases between them. For the CDR3, the DNA is TGCAGCGTTGAAGTCTTGACAGGTCAGCCCCAGCATTTT. The encoded protein is CSVEVLTGQPQHF.

The rearrangement uses TRBV6-1 and TRBJ1-2; D not certain. Germline V gives CDR1 MNHNS, CDR2 SASEGT. V was cut by 0 bases and J by 3 bases, with 14 bases left in between. This CDR3 is 16 amino acids long. The CDR3 region has the DNA TGTGCCAGCAGTGAAGCCGGTTCTGGGTGGGACTATGGCTACACCTTC. Amino acids: CASSEAGSGWDYGYTF.

The chain recombines TRBV20-1 with TRBJ2-6; D unclear. CDR1 is DFQATT and CDR2 is SNEGSKA in the germline V gene (reference sequence). The CDR3 totals 15 residues. Deletions cut 3 bases from V and 0 bases from J, with 9 bases between. CDR3 sequence reads: CSASNPGSGANVLTF. For the CDR3, the DNA is TGCAGTGCTAGTAATCCCGGCTCTGGGGCCAACGTCCTGACTTTC.

The gene calls are TRBV7-8 and TRBJ2-2, with D maybe TRBD2 (5 bases). Germline V lookup: CDR1 SGHVS, CDR2 FQNEAQ. Trimming took 3 bases from V and 1 from J, leaving 9 bases between them. The CDR3 runs 15 residues. The CDR3 sequence is CASSLPGLNTGELFF. In DNA, the CDR3 is TGTGCCAGCAGCTTGCCGGGGTTGAACACCGGGGAGCTGTTTTTT.

This clone has more than one count but fewer than ten. This rearrangement joins TRBV27 to TRBJ1-1; D is possibly TRBD1 (6 bases). V lost 3 bases and J 6 bases, leaving 14 bases between the germline ends. The CDR3 runs to 14 residues. Germline values: CDR1 MNHEY, CDR2 SMNVEV (reference sequence). DNA of the CDR3: TGTGCCAGCAGTTTTGTGGGCAGGGGCGCTGAAGCTTTCTTT. As protein: CASSFVGRGAEAFF.

The J gene is TRBJ2-1, the V gene TRBV6-1; D might be TRBD1 (6 bases). The CDR3 is 18 residues long. Germline CDR1 and CDR2: MNHNS and SASEGT. V was clipped by 1 base and J by 7 bases, with 23 bases between them. The DNA of the CDR3 is TGTGCCAGCAGTGAAGACGGCACGCGCCCAGGGACACGGAATGAGCAGTTCTTC. This translates into CASSEDGTRPGTRNEQFF.

This sequence joins TRBV6-5 and TRBJ1-5; 8 bases align to TRBD1. Germline CDR1 reads MNHEY; CDR2 reads SVGAGI. Unmatched junction bases numbered 11, after V lost 9 bases and J lost 4 bases. There are 15 residues in the CDR3. The CDR3 DNA reads as TGTGCCAGTCGGGAAAGGGACAGGCAAAATCAGCCCCAGCATTTT. Translation gives CASRERDRQNQPQHF.

The chain has TRBV6-4 and TRBJ2-1; D might be TRBD1 (6 bases). Trimming removed 0 bases from V and 6 bases from J, with 9 bases in between. Germline V gene lookup returns CDR1 MRHNA and CDR2 SNTAGT. The CDR3 has 14 amino acids. In DNA, the CDR3 is TGTGCCAGCAGTGACTCGCAGGGGAGCAATGAGCAGTTCTTC. Encoded protein: CASSDSQGSNEQFF.

J is TRBJ2-3 and V is TRBV7-9; the D is unclear. V lost 1 base, J lost 1 base, and 6 bases lay in between. The germline V gene encodes CDR1 SEHNR and CDR2 FQNEAQ (reference sequence). The CDR3 runs 14 residues. This CDR3 reads CASSLGLGTDTQYF. As DNA, the CDR3 is TGTGCCAGCAGCTTAGGTCTGGGCACAGATACGCAGTATTTT.

The chain uses TRBV4-1 and TRBJ2-5; 13 nucleotides align to TRBD2. The ends lost 8 bases at V and 3 bases at J; junction bases unmatched: 0. This CDR3 has 13 residues. Per the germline V gene, CDR1 is MGHRA and CDR2 is YSYEKL. In nucleotides, the CDR3 is TGCGCCAGCGGACTAGCGGGAGAAGAGACCCAGTACTTC. Its protein product is CASGLAGEETQYF.

The gene calls are TRBV5-1 and TRBJ1-2, with D possibly being TRBD1 (5 bases). In germline, CDR1 is SGHRS, CDR2 YFSETQ. The CDR3 consists of 17 residues. V lost 1 base, J lost 1 base, and 17 bases lay in between. CDR3 sequence reads: CASSLRSGSSINYGYTF. The DNA of the CDR3 is TGCGCCAGCAGCTTGCGATCAGGGTCGTCCATTAACTATGGCTACACCTTC. The entire variable domain, with the rest obtained from reference TRBV5-1 and TRBJ1-2, is as follows: KAGVTQTPRYLIKTRGQQVTLSCSPISGHRSVSWYQQTPGQGLQFLFEYFSETQRNKGNFPGRFSGRQFSNSRSEMNVSTLELGDSALYLCASSLRSGSSINYGYTFGSGTRLTVV.

This clone was detected only once. The chain uses TRBV10-3 and TRBJ1-2; tentatively, D is TRBD1 (5 bases). CDR1 ENHRY and CDR2 SYGVKD come from the germline V gene. This CDR3 has 16 residues. Trimming took off 6 bases at V and 2 bases at J, with 19 bases between the two ends. CDR3 amino acids: CAISSYDRIENYGYTF. CDR3 nucleotide sequence: TGTGCCATCAGCTCCTACGACAGAATTGAAAACTATGGCTACACCTTC.

V and J are TRBV7-3 and TRBJ1-6; D not certain. This CDR3 has 15 residues. In germline, CDR1 is SGHTA, CDR2 FQGTGA. V shed 5 bases and J shed 6 bases, with 14 bases lying between them. The CDR3 loop is CASSIDRAVNSPLHF. CDR3 nucleotide sequence: TGTGCCAGCAGCATAGACCGGGCCGTTAATTCACCCCTCCACTTT.

CDR3 amino acids: CASSRRTGEDGYTF. As DNA, the CDR3 is TGTGCCAGCAGTCGACGAACAGGGGAGGATGGCTACACCTTC. The chain joins TRBV2 to TRBJ1-2; 7 positions match TRBD1. This CDR3 spans 14 amino acids. The V gene end was trimmed by 5 bases and the J gene end by 6 bases; junction bases not matched to a gene: 9. Germline V gene data show CDR1 as SNHLY and CDR2 as FYNNEI.

This rearrangement joins TRBV2 to TRBJ2-5; D unresolved. CDR1 SNHLY and CDR2 FYNNEI come from the germline V gene. V was trimmed by 2 bases and J by 3 bases, leaving 1 base between them. The CDR3 has 11 residues. As DNA, the CDR3 is TGTGCCAGCAGTGAAAAAGAGACCCAGTACTTC. This sequence encodes CASSEKETQYF.

The CDR3 nucleotides are TGTGCCTGGAGTACGGGGGCCGAGGGCCAGCCCCAGCATTTT. It translates to CAWSTGAEGQPQHF. The chain links TRBV30 to TRBJ1-5; D might be TRBD1 (6 bases). Germline CDR1 reads GTSNPN; CDR2 reads SVGIG (reference sequence). This CDR3 comprises 14 residues. V was clipped by 2 bases and J by 7 bases, with 15 bases between them.

This chain joins TRBV6-2 or TRBV6-3 and TRBJ2-2; 7 bases are a match to TRBD1. Trimming took 6 bases from V and 4 from J; bases not matched to a gene: 5. CDR1 is MNHEY, CDR2 SVGEGT, per germline. The CDR3 consists of 14 residues. In nucleotides, the CDR3 is TGTGCCAGCAGCAACGACAGGGCCACCGGGGAGCTGTTTTTT. As protein: CASSNDRATGELFF.